This TCR beta chain was found in a study of blood T cell repertoires in COVID-19. TCRdb's table, derived via immunoSEQ multiplex PCR, lists solely in-frame clones and lacks some. The repertoire consists of about 100,000 clones, with roughly 84% occurring once and the leading ten covering around 7.2%. Trimming removed 2 bases from V and 5 bases from J, with 16 bases in between. This CDR3 comprises 16 residues. Germline CDR1 reads SGHDT; CDR2 reads YYEEEE. The TCR comes from a man between 25 and 39 years old in a cohort sampled during active COVID-19. Sequencing was carried out using peripheral blood. The chain is built from TRBV5-6 and TRBJ1-4; D might be TRBD1 (5 bases). In DNA, the CDR3 is TGTGCCAGCAGCTTCGGCCCGACTGGGGCAAATGAAAAACTGTTTTTT. Its protein product is CASSFGPTGANEKLFF.